This TCR beta chain was documented in a study of beta chain features in type 1 diabetes. Study findings and constraints: Compared to healthy donors, patients appeared to have naive, central memory and Treg TCRB repertoires that were more alike.

Without exception, sorted populations had purity beyond 95%. Germline lookup yields CDR1 SGDLS and CDR2 YYNGEE. The V end was cut by 3 bases, the J end by 5 bases, with 20 bases between. This CDR3 spans 16 amino acids. All of the isolated RNA was reverse transcribed, so expressed TCRB transcripts were sequenced. The table came from immunoSEQ multiplex PCR; TCRdb's copy has only in-frame clones and leaves some out. The table records some 900,000 clones, about a sixth of them present only once. This clone was picked up a small number of times. Its target is unknown. The sequencing input was naive CD4+ T cells from blood. The V and J genes are TRBV9 and TRBJ1-2, with D perhaps matching TRBD1 (5 bases). This receptor was identified in a young woman in good health. The CDR3 nucleotides read TGTGCCAGCAGCGCCCTCGGTTCAGGGCTGAGGTATGGCTACACCTTC. Its translation: CASSALGSGLRYGYTF.